The 28 T cell receptor beta chains reported below all come from one sample, sequenced in a study of regulatory T cells in long-lasting Graves disease. The authors built TCR beta libraries using iRepertoire HTBI primers and Arm-PCR of CDR3 regions. TCRdb reprocessed the multiplex PCR reads with MiXCR, giving one entry per CDR3 protein. The profile covers under 700,000 distinct CDR3 sequences, with about 16% appearing a single time and around 25% taken by the ten largest. Time point meaning: newly diagnosed GD, antithyroid drugs for less than 3 months. RNA isolated from PBMCs was used to make the TCR library. These sequences were also reported in another study, on T cells in Graves' hyperthyroidism and ophthalmopathy.

The source was peripheral blood mononuclear cells (PBMCs), collected at new diagnosis, from a patient treated with antithyroid drugs. These receptors came from a woman aged 35-60 years with Graves disease.

The chain carries TRBV28 and TRBJ2-5; D may be TRBD2 (6 bases). CDR1 is MDHEN and CDR2 is SYDVKM in the germline V gene. The CDR3 has 15 amino acids. Trimming removed 2 bases at V and 5 bases at J, with 15 bases between. CDR3 bases: TGTGCCAGCAGTTTAGTCTACCCTGGAGGGGAGACCCAGTACTTC. The encoded protein is CASSLVYPGGETQYF.

Comment on this clonotype: It may be a read error: a sequence one base away is much more abundant. The V and J genes are TRBV3-1 and TRBJ1-3; TRBD1 matches at 7 bases. Germline CDR1 and CDR2: LGHDT and YNNKEL (reference sequence). CDR3 length: 17 amino acids. CDR3: CASSQPPTGISGSTIYF. CDR3 coding DNA: TGTGCCAGCAGCCAACCCCCGACAGGGATCTCTGGAAGCACCATATATTTT.

This clonotype has ten or more counts. The chain couples TRBV12-3 or TRBV12-4 to TRBJ2-3; D gene uncertain. With 6 bases removed from V and 11 bases from J, the gap between germline ends came to 15 bases. This CDR3 spans 12 amino acids. The chain's CDR3 is CASRLDPSEQYF. CDR3 DNA sequence: TGTGCCAGCAGGCTGGACCCCTCTGAGCAGTATTTT.

The chain is built from TRBV12-5 and TRBJ2-2; 7 positions match TRBD1. This CDR3 has 17 residues. CDR1 and CDR2 from the germline V gene are LGHNT and FRNRAP. Trimming removed 0 bases from V and 1 base from J; junction bases left unmatched: 5. The CDR3 is CASGLVLGTVNTGELFF. The CDR3 coding sequence is TGTGCTAGTGGTTTGGTTCTCGGGACAGTGAACACCGGGGAGCTGTTTTTT. Using reference TRBV12-5 and TRBJ2-2 for the parts outside the CDR3, the full variable domain is DARVTQTPRHKVTEMGQEVTMRCQPILGHNTVFWYRQTMMQGLELLAYFRNRAPLDDSGMPKDRFSAEMPDATLATLKIQPSEPRDSAVYFCASGLVLGTVNTGELFFGEGSRLTVL.

This clonotype was counted many times. This chain joins TRBV7-7 and TRBJ2-5; D is possibly TRBD1 or TRBD2 (6 bases each). The V and J ends lost 10 bases and 5 bases respectively, with 14 bases between them. This CDR3 spans 12 amino acids. The V gene's germline CDR1 is SSHAT and CDR2 FNYEAQ (reference sequence). DNA for the CDR3: TGTGCCACCCGGGGGCCCTGGGAGACCCAGTACTTC. This gives the protein CATRGPWETQYF. Variable domain in full (rest from reference TRBV7-7 and TRBJ2-5): GAGVSQSPRYKVTKRGQDVTLRCDPISSHATLYWYQQALGQGPEFLTYFNYEAQPDKSGLPSDRFSAERPEGSISTLTIQRTEQRDSAMYRCATRGPWETQYFGPGTRLLVL.

In the case of this clonotype: This may be a read error: a much more frequent sequence differs by one nucleotide. The rearrangement links TRBV11-2 to TRBJ2-4; D is possibly TRBD2 (5 bases). This CDR3 comprises 12 residues. Germline V lookup: CDR1 SGHAT, CDR2 FQNNGV. CDR3 nucleotide sequence: TGTGCCAGCAGCCTTAAGGGAGATGAGCAGCTCTTC. Encoded protein: CASSLKGDEQLF.

The count of this clonotype is one. The chain uses TRBV9 and TRBJ1-3; a weak D match, TRBD1 (5 bases). Between the trimmed V and J ends, which lost 0 bases and 2 bases, there was a span of 9 bases. The CDR3 contains 15 residues. The germline gives CDR1 SGDLS, CDR2 YYNGEE. CDR3 sequence: CASSVAQGPGNTIYF. Here the CDR3 DNA reads TGTGCCAGCAGCGTAGCCCAGGGACCTGGAAACACCATATATTTT.

This clonotype came up a few times. The CDR3 DNA is TGTGCCAGCAGTTCGGGACGGATAGATACGCAGTATTTT. Translation: CASSSGRIDTQYF. The chain uses TRBV6-2 or TRBV6-3 and TRBJ2-3, with D tentatively TRBD1 or TRBD2 (5 bases each). Germline V lookup: CDR1 MNHEY, CDR2 SVGEGT. The CDR3 totals 13 residues. V shed 4 bases and J shed 5 bases, with 10 bases lying between them.

This clonotype was counted at least ten times. The gene calls are TRBV12-3 or TRBV12-4 and TRBJ2-3; 9 positions agree with TRBD2. J lost 4 bases, V lost 5 bases, and 10 bases had no gene match. The CDR3 is made up of 16 amino acids. The CDR3 sequence is CASSTRGGGAPDTQYF. CDR3 coding DNA: TGTGCCAGCAGTACAAGGGGCGGGGGGGCGCCAGATACGCAGTATTTT.

This clonotype came up a few times. The chain is built from TRBV28 and TRBJ1-2; D ambiguous. V was cut by 6 bases and J by 0 bases, with 11 bases left in between. The germline CDR1 and CDR2 sequences are MDHEN and SYDVKM. The CDR3 contains 14 residues. Here the CDR3 DNA reads TGTGCCAGCAGCGAAGACACCACTAACTATGGCTACACCTTC. This codes for CASSEDTTNYGYTF.

This clonotype was observed at least ten times. V gene TRBV28 combines with J gene TRBJ1-3; no definite D call. The germline CDR1 and CDR2 sequences are MDHEN and SYDVKM. The CDR3 consists of 13 residues. V was shortened by 6 bases and J by 2 bases, with 8 bases between the two germline ends. CDR3 protein: CASSLTTGNTIYF. The CDR3 DNA sequence: TGTGCCAGCAGCTTGACTACTGGAAACACCATATATTTT.

The chain uses TRBV10-3 and TRBJ2-7; possible D gene TRBD2, 7 bases. Per the germline V gene, CDR1 is ENHRY and CDR2 is SYGVKD. CDR3 length: 14 residues. V lost 2 bases and J lost 7, with 15 bases in between. Here the CDR3 DNA reads TGTGCCATCAGTGAGGGGCCTCGGGGGGCAGAGCAGTACTTC. Residues: CAISEGPRGAEQYF.

This clonotype has at least ten counts. CDR3 coding DNA: TGTGCCAGCAGCTTAGACCACAGCCCTGGAAACACCATATATTTT. Translation: CASSLDHSPGNTIYF. The chain uses TRBV7-6 and TRBJ1-3; D is undetermined. This CDR3 has 15 amino acids. CDR1 is SGHVS, CDR2 FNYEAQ, per germline. V dropped 1 base and J dropped 2 bases, with 9 bases sitting between them.

The V gene is TRBV6-1, the J gene TRBJ1-4, with 10 bases fitting TRBD1. V shed 8 bases and J 15 bases; nucleotides not matched to a gene: 15. The CDR3 is made up of 14 amino acids. Germline CDR1 MNHNS, CDR2 SASEGT. The CDR3 region has the DNA TGTGCCAGCGCCCTGGGGACAGGGGCTACAGTGGTGTTTTTT. Translating it yields CASALGTGATVVFF.

This clonotype was recorded a few times. This sequence joins TRBV7-9 and TRBJ2-5, with 8 bases aligning to TRBD1. Germline lookup yields CDR1 SEHNR and CDR2 FQNEAQ (reference sequence). The CDR3 is made up of 15 amino acids. The V and J ends lost 3 bases and 0 bases, in that order; junction bases with no gene match: 3. DNA of the CDR3: TGTGCCAGCAGCTTCTGGACAGGGTACCAAGAGACCCAGTACTTC. It translates to CASSFWTGYQETQYF. The variable domain in full, completed from reference TRBV7-9 and TRBJ2-5, reads DTGVSQNPRHKITKRGQNVTFRCDPISEHNRLYWYRQTLGQGPEFLTYFQNEAQLEKSRLLSDRFSAERPKGSFSTLEIQRTEQGDSAMYLCASSFWTGYQETQYFGPGTRLLVL.

This clonotype has more than one count but fewer than ten. The V and J genes are TRBV20-1 and TRBJ2-5; perhaps TRBD1 as D (6 bases). The CDR3 spans 12 residues. Germline CDR1 reads DFQATT; CDR2 reads SNEGSKA (reference sequence). V was clipped by 5 bases and J by 9 bases, with 16 bases between them. The CDR3 DNA reads as TGCAGTGCTTCGGGACATACGAAGGCCCAGTACTTC. This codes for CSASGHTKAQYF.

The table lists this clonotype with many counts. This chain connects TRBV7-2 to TRBJ1-5, with D unclear. The CDR3 sequence is 12 residues long. Trimming stripped 5 bases from V and 7 bases from J, with 9 bases between. Germline V gene sequence: CDR1 SGHTA, CDR2 FQGNSA. The CDR3 loop reads CASSAGSQPQHF. The CDR3 coding sequence is TGTGCCAGCAGCGCGGGGTCGCAGCCCCAGCATTTT.

The chain has TRBV19 and TRBJ2-2; D not certain. The CDR3 totals 14 residues. Germline V gene lookup returns CDR1 LNHDA and CDR2 SQIVND (reference sequence). Trimming removed 7 bases at V and 0 bases at J, with 9 bases between. CDR3 sequence (DNA): TGTGCCAGTATGCGCAATGCGAACACCGGGGAGCTGTTTTTT. Translated, it gives CASMRNANTGELFF.

This clonotype was detected many times. The chain has TRBV12-3 or TRBV12-4 and TRBJ2-3, with 7 bases matching TRBD1. This CDR3 spans 16 amino acids. Unmatched junction bases numbered 12, after V lost 6 bases and J lost 3 bases. CDR3 protein: CASSQYRTGSTDTQYF. The CDR3 DNA reads TGTGCCAGCAGCCAATATAGGACAGGCAGTACAGATACGCAGTATTTT.

This clonotype was seen many times. This sequence joins TRBV24-1 and TRBJ2-1, with 7 bases matching TRBD2. V was clipped by 9 bases and J by 6 bases; unmatched bases: 7. The germline V gene has CDR1 KGHDR and CDR2 SFDVKD. The CDR3 totals 13 residues. In DNA, the CDR3 is TGTGCCACCGGGGGGGAGAATAGCAATGAGCAGTTCTTC. This gives the protein CATGGENSNEQFF.

This clonotype was recorded many times. The rearrangement joins TRBV6-1 to TRBJ1-2; D possibly corresponds to TRBD1 (5 bases). This CDR3 has 13 residues. V shed 6 bases and J shed 3 bases, with 11 bases lying between them. CDR1 is MNHNS, CDR2 SASEGT, per germline. CDR3 sequence (DNA): TGTGCCAGCAGGTTGCCGGGGGACTATGGCTACACCTTC. This sequence encodes CASRLPGDYGYTF.

This clonotype was observed a few times. The V and J genes are TRBV5-5 and TRBJ1-6; 10 nucleotides match TRBD1. CDR3 length: 14 residues. From germline, CDR1 is SGHKS and CDR2 YYEKEE (reference sequence). Trimming at V came to 1 base and at J to 9 bases, leaving 1 base not matched to a gene. CDR3 residues: CASSLRTGGSPLHF. Here the CDR3 DNA reads TGTGCCAGCAGCTTGAGGACAGGGGGTTCACCCCTCCACTTT.

As regards this clonotype: This clone may be a read error of a much larger clone one base away. V is TRBV7-9 and J is TRBJ2-1; D is possibly TRBD1 (6 bases). With 2 bases removed from V and 9 bases from J, the gap between germline ends came to 11 bases. The CDR3 spans 13 residues. Germline V gene data show CDR1 as SEHNR and CDR2 as FQNEAQ (reference sequence). The chain's CDR3 is CASSLPGAGEQFF. The CDR3 region has the DNA TGTGCCAGCAGCTTACCAGGGGCGGGTGAGCAGTTCTTC.

As regards this clonotype: The junction departs from the called germline gene at one end, perhaps through a read error. The chain combines TRBV12-3 or TRBV12-4 with TRBJ2-1; TRBD1 might be the D (5 bases). This CDR3 contains 15 residues. This chain's CDR3 is CAISDWIQGSNEQFF. The CDR3 DNA sequence: TGTGCCATCAGTGACTGGATCCAGGGAAGCAATGAGCAGTTCTTC.

This clonotype was observed many times. The rearrangement uses TRBV12-3 or TRBV12-4 and TRBJ2-7; D is tentatively TRBD1 or TRBD2 (5 bases each). This CDR3 has 14 residues. Trimming took 1 base from V and 4 from J, leaving 11 bases between them. The CDR3 protein is CASSLGGDRYEQYF. In DNA, the CDR3 is TGTGCCAGCAGTTTAGGAGGGGATCGGTACGAGCAGTACTTC.

The chain joins TRBV7-3 to TRBJ2-1; 9 bases match TRBD1. From germline, CDR1 is SGHTA and CDR2 FQGTGA. The CDR3 runs 15 residues. V lost 2 bases to trimming and J lost 7 bases; unmatched junction nucleotides: 6. The CDR3 loop is CASSLGTGILNEQFF. Written as DNA, the CDR3 is TGTGCCAGCAGCTTAGGGACAGGGATTTTAAATGAGCAGTTCTTC.

The gene calls are TRBV6-1 and TRBJ1-5; D gene ambiguous. The CDR3 contains 15 residues. V lost 5 bases and J 5 bases, leaving 16 bases between the germline ends. Germline V gene sequence: CDR1 MNHNS, CDR2 SASEGT. The CDR3 DNA reads as TGTGCCAGCAGTCCCCTGAGGGCCCCCGATCAGCCCCAGCATTTT. The encoded protein is CASSPLRAPDQPQHF.

This clonotype was seen repeatedly, ten times or more. The CDR3 here is CASSTGTGTGELFF. Written as DNA, the CDR3 is TGCGCCAGCAGCACCGGGACAGGCACCGGGGAGCTGTTTTTT. The rearrangement links TRBV5-1 to TRBJ2-2; 8 bases fit TRBD1. Germline V gene sequence: CDR1 SGHRS, CDR2 YFSETQ. This CDR3 region has 14 residues. Germline trimming cut 4 bases from V and 4 bases from J; bases unmatched to any gene: 3.